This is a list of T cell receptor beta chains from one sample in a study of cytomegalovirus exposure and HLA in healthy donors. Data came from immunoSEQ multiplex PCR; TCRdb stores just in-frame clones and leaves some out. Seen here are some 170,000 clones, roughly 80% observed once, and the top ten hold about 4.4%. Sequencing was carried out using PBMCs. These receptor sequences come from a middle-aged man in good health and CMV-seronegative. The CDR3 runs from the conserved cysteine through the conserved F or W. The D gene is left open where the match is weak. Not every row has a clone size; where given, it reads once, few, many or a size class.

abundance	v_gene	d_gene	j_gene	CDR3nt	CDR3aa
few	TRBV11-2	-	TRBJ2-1	TGTGCCAGCAGCTTAGGCAGGGTTCAGTACAATGAGCAGTTCTTC	CASSLGRVQYNEQFF
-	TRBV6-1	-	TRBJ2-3	TGTGCCAGCAGTGGAGGGGGGGCCACAGATACGCAGTATTTT	CASSGGGATDTQYF
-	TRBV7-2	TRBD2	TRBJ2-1	TGTGCCAGCAGCGACACTAGCGGGGGGGAGAATGAGCAGTTCTTC	CASSDTSGGENEQFF
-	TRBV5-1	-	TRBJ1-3	TGCGCCAGCAGCTTGGAAGCCTACTCTGGAAACACCATATATTTT	CASSLEAYSGNTIYF
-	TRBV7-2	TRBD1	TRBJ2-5	TGTGCCAGCAGCTTGGTTGACAGGGCCCAAGAGACCCAGTACTTC	CASSLVDRAQETQYF
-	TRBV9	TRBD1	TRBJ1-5	TGTGCCAGCAGCCAGGCCGGACAGGCGAATCAGCCCCAGCATTTT	CASSQAGQANQPQHF
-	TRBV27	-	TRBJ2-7	TGTGCCAGCAGTTCGAAGAGCTCCTACGAGCAGTACTTC	CASSSKSSYEQYF
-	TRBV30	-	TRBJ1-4	TGTGCCTGGAGTGTGCCCCCTCTCGGAAAACTGTTTTTT	CAWSVPPLGKLFF
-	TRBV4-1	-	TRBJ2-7	TGCGCCAGCAGCCAATCCTGGCAATCCTCCGAGCAGTACTTC	CASSQSWQSSEQYF
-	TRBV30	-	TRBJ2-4	TGTGCCTGGAGTTTTTTGGGCTCGCAAAACATTCAGTACTTC	CAWSFLGSQNIQYF
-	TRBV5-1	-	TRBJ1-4	TGCGCCAGCAGCTTGGACAGTGTTGCAACTAATGAAAAACTGTTTTTT	CASSLDSVATNEKLFF
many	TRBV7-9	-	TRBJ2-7	TGTGCCAGCAGCTTATTCTCCGGGTTAGGCTACGAGCAGTACTTC	CASSLFSGLGYEQYF
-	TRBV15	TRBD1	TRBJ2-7	TGTGCCACCAGCAGACCACGTACAGGGGACGAGCAGTACTTC	CATSRPRTGDEQYF
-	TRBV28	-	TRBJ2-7	TGTGCCAGCAGTTTATTTACGCGGGTAGGGCCCTACGAGCAGTACTTC	CASSLFTRVGPYEQYF
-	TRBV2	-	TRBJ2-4	TGTGCCAGCAAACGAACAACAGGAGCATATACAAACATTCAGTACTTC	CASKRTTGAYTNIQYF
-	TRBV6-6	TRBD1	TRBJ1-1	TGTGCCAGCACCTACAGGGGGAACACTGAAGCTTTCTTT	CASTYRGNTEAFF
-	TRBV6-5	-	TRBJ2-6	TGTGCCAGCAGTTCCGGGGGAATTGGGGCCAACGTCCTGACTTTC	CASSSGGIGANVLTF
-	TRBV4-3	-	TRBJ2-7	TGCGCCAGCAGCCTAAGAAGGGGACAATTCTACGAGCAGTACTTC	CASSLRRGQFYEQYF
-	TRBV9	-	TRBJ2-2	TGTGCCAGCAGCCCCTACTCGGACATAACAGGGGAGCTGTTTTTT	CASSPYSDITGELFF
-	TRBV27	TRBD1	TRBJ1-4	TGTGCCAGCAGTTACCAGACAGGGGACCAACTGTTTTTT	CASSYQTGDQLFF
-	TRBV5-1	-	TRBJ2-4	TGCGCCAGCAGGGGGGACACACCAGCCAAAAACATTCAGTACTTC	CASRGDTPAKNIQYF
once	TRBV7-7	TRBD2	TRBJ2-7	TGTGCTAGCAGCTTAGAGGCTAGCGGCATTGACGAGCAGTACTTC	CASSLEASGIDEQYF
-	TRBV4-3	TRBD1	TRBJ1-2	TGCGCCAGCAGCCAAGAGCCAGGGGGGTATGGCTACACCTTC	CASSQEPGGYGYTF